This T cell receptor (beta chain) was captured by sequencing in a study of CD8 T cells in ankylosing spondylitis. General observations from the study: Prior work had noted some motif variants in reactive arthritis blood and synovial fluid. Significant enrichment of disease-linked clones was reported in matched ankylosing spondylitis synovial fluid. Ankylosing spondylitis blood appeared to carry a characteristic TCR beta motif of roughly eight highly homologous variants.

Notes on this clonotype: The antigen is unknown.

A quantitative 5'-RACE method, one with molecular barcodes, was used to make TCR beta libraries. TCRdb itself ran the 5' RACE reads through MiXCR, one entry per CDR3 protein. The data show about 130,000 distinct CDR3 sequences, around 15% seen once. Sequenced material: blood, either unsorted or a sorted T cell fraction (not recorded which). The clonotype was recovered from a female donor with ankylosing spondylitis or in good health (not recorded which).

This CDR3 is CASSFGSFMHDEQFF. In DNA, the CDR3 is TGCGCCAGCAGCTTTGGCAGTTTTATGCACGATGAGCAGTTCTTC. The chain employs TRBV5-1 and TRBJ2-1; D unresolved. The germline V and J ends were trimmed by 2 bases and 8 bases, with 17 bases remaining between them. The CDR3 covers 15 residues. Germline V gene lookup returns CDR1 SGHRS and CDR2 YFSETQ.